This TCR beta chain appears in the sequencing data of a study of blood T cell repertoires in COVID-19. The age range of participants was about 18 to 95 years, with residence in under 25 US areas. Profiling relied on immunoSEQ multiplex PCR, and the TCRdb table lists in-frame clones only, not all of them. The sample yields some 320,000 clones, more than 75% seen once. V lost 4 bases to trimming and J lost 3 bases, with 19 bases between them. The CDR3 covers 16 residues. Germline CDR1 SGHRS, CDR2 YFSETQ. The receptor was derived from a man aged 55-75 years who had recovered from COVID-19. The J gene is TRBJ2-5, the V gene TRBV5-1; D may be TRBD2 (6 bases). The material sequenced was PBMCs or T cells enriched from blood (not recorded which). Here the CDR3 DNA reads TGCGCCAGCAGCATGAGAACCGGGACTTTCGAAGAGACCCAGTACTTC. It specifies CASSMRTGTFEETQYF. Variable domain in full (rest from reference TRBV5-1 and TRBJ2-5): KAGVTQTPRYLIKTRGQQVTLSCSPISGHRSVSWYQQTPGQGLQFLFEYFSETQRNKGNFPGRFSGRQFSNSRSEMNVSTLELGDSALYLCASSMRTGTFEETQYFGPGTRLLVL.